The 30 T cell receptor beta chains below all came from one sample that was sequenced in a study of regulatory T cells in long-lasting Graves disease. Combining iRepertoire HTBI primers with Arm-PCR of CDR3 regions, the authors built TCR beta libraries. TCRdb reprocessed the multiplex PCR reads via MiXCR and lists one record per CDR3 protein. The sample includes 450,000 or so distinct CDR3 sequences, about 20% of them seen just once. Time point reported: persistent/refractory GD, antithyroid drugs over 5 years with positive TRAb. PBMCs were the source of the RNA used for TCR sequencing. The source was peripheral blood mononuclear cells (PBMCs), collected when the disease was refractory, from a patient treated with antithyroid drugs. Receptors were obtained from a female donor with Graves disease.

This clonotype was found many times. In nucleotides, the CDR3 is TGTGCCAGCAGCACAAGACAGGGTGGGGAGCTGTTTTTT. Translated, it gives CASSTRQGGELFF. V usage is TRBV5-5 and J usage is TRBJ2-2; 7 bases line up with TRBD1. Germline loops: CDR1 SGHKS, CDR2 YYEKEE (reference sequence). CDR3 length: 13 amino acids. V lost 4 bases to trimming and J lost 8 bases; unmatched junction nucleotides: 5.

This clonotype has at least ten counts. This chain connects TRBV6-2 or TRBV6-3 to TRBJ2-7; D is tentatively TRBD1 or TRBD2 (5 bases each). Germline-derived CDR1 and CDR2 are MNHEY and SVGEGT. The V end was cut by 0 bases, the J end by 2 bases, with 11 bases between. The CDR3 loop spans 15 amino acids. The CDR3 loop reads CASSYSIRDPYEQYF. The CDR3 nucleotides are TGTGCCAGCAGTTACTCAATTCGGGACCCCTACGAGCAGTACTTC.

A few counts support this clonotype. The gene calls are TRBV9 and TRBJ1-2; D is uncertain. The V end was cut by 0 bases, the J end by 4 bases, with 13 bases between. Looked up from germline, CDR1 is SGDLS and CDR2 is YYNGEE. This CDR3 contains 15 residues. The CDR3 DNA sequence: TGTGCCAGCAGCGTAGACCCCGCACCTGCCTATGGCTACACCTTC. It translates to CASSVDPAPAYGYTF.

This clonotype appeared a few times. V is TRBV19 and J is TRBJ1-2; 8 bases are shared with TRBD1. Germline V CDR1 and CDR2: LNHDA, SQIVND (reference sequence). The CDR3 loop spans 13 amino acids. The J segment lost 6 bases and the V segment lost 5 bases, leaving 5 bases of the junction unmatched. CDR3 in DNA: TGTGCCAGTAGTCATCAGACAGGGGATGGCTACACCTTC. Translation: CASSHQTGDGYTF. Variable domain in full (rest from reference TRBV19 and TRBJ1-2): DGGITQSPKYLFRKEGQNVTLSCEQNLNHDAMYWYRQDPGQGLRLIYYSQIVNDFQKGDIAEGYSVSREKKESFPLTVTSAQKNPTAFYLCASSHQTGDGYTFGSGTRLTVV.

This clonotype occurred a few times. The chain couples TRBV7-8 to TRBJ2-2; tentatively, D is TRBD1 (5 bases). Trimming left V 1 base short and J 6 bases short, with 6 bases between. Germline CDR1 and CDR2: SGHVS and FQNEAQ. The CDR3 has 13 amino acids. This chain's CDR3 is CASSLVRAGELFF. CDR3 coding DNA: TGTGCCAGCAGCTTAGTCAGGGCCGGGGAGCTGTTTTTT.

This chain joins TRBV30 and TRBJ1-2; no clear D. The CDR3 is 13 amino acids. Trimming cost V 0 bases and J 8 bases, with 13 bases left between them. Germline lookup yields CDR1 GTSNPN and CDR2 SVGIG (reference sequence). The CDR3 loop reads CAWSVGVAGGYTF. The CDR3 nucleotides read TGTGCCTGGAGTGTCGGGGTTGCGGGCGGCTACACCTTC.

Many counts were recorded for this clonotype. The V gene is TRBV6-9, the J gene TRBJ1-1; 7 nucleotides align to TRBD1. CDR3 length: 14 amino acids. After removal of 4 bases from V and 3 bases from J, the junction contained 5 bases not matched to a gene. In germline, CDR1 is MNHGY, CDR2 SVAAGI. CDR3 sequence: CASSFNQGDTEAFF. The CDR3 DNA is TGTGCCAGCAGTTTCAACCAGGGGGACACTGAAGCTTTCTTT.

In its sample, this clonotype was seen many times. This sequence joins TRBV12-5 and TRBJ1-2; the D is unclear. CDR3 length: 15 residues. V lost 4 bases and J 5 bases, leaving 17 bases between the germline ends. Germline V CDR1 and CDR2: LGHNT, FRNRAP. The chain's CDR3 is CASGSRRLSAYGYTF. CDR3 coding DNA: TGTGCTAGTGGTTCCCGGCGCCTCTCGGCTTATGGCTACACCTTC.

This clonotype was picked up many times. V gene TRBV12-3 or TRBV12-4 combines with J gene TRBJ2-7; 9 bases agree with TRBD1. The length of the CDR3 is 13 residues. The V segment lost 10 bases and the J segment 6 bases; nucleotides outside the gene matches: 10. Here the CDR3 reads CATKGDRATEQYF. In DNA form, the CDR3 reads TGTGCCACCAAGGGGGACAGGGCAACCGAGCAGTACTTC.

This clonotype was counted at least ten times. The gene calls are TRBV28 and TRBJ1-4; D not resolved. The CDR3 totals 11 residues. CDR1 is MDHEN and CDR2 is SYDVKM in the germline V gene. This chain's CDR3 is CVTSGNEKLFF. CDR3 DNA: TGTGTCACTTCGGGTAATGAAAAACTGTTTTTT.

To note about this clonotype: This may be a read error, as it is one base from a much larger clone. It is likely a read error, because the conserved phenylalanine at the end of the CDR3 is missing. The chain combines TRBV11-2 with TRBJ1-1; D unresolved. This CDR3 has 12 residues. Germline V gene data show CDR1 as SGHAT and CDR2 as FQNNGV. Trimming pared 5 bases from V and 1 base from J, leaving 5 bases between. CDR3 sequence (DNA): TGTGCCAGCAGCACGGGGAACACTGAAGCTTTCCTT. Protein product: CASSTGNTEAFL.

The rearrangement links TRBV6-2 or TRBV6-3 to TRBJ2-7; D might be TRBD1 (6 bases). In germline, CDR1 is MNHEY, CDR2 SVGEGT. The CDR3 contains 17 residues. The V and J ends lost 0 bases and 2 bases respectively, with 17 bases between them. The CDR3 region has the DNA TGTGCCAGCAGTTACTCGAAGGGCGAGTGGGGGCCCTACGAGCAGTACTTC. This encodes CASSYSKGEWGPYEQYF.

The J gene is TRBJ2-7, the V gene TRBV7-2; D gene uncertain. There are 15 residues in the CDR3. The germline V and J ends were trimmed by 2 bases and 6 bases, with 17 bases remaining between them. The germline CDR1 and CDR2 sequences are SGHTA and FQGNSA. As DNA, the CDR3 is TGTGCCAGCAGCTTAAGGTTGCAACCTTGGGGCGAGCAGTACTTC. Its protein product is CASSLRLQPWGEQYF.

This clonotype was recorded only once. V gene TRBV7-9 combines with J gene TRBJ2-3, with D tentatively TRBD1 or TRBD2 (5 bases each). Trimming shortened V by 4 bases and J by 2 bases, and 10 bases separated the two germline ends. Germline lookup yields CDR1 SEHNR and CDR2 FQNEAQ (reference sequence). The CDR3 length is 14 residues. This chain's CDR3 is CASSSGPYTDTQYF. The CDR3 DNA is TGTGCCAGCAGCTCGGGACCTTACACAGATACGCAGTATTTT.

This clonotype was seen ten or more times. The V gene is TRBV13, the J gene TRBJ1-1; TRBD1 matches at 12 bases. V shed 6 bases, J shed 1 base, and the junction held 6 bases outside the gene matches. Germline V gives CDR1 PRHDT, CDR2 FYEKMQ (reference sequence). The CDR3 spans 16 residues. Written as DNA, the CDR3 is TGTGCCAGCAGGACAAGGGACAGGGGGCGGAACACTGAAGCTTTCTTT. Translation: CASRTRDRGRNTEAFF.

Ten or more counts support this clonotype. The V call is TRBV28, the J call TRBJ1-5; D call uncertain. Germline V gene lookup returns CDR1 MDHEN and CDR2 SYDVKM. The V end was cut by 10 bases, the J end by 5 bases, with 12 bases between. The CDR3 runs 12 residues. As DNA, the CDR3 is TGTGCCACCGAGGACGCCGATCAGCCCCAGCATTTT. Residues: CATEDADQPQHF.

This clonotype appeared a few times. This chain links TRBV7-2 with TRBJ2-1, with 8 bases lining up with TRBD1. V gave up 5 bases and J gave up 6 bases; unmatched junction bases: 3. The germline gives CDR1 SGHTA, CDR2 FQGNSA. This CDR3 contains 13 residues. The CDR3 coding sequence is TGTGCCAGCAGCGCGGACAGGGCCAATGAGCAGTTCTTC. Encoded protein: CASSADRANEQFF.

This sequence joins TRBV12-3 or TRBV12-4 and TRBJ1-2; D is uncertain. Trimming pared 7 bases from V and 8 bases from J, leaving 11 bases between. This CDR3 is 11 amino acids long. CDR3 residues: CASKLGIGYTF. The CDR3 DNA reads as TGTGCCAGCAAGCTAGGGATCGGCTACACCTTC.

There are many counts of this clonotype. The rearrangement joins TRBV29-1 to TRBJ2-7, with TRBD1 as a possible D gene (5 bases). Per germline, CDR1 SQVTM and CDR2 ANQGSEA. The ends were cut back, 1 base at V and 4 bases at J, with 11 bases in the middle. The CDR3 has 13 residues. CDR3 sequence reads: CSVEGIQGYEQYF. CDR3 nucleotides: TGCAGCGTTGAAGGGATTCAGGGATACGAGCAGTACTTC.

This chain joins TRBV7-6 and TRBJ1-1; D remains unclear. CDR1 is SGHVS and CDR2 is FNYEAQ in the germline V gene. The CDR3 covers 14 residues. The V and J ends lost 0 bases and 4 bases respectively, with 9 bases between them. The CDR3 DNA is TGTGCCAGCAGCTTAGCAGGAGGAACCACTGAAGCTTTCTTT. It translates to CASSLAGGTTEAFF.

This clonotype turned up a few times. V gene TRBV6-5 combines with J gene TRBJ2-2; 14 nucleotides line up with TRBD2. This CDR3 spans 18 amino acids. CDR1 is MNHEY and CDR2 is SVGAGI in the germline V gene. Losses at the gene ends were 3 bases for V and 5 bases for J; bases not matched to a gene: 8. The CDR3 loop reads CASSYWGLAGERTGELFF. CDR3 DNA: TGTGCCAGCAGTTATTGGGGACTAGCGGGAGAAAGGACCGGGGAGCTGTTTTTT.

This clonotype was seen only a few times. CDR3 DNA sequence: TGTGCCAGCAGCTTTTGGGCGGGGGTGGAGAAGACCCAGTACTTC. Amino acid sequence: CASSFWAGVEKTQYF. The chain joins TRBV7-9 to TRBJ2-5, with 7 bases matching TRBD2. This CDR3 comprises 15 residues. CDR1 and CDR2 (germline): SEHNR, FQNEAQ (reference sequence). After removal of 3 bases from V and 6 bases from J, the junction contained 10 bases not matched to a gene.

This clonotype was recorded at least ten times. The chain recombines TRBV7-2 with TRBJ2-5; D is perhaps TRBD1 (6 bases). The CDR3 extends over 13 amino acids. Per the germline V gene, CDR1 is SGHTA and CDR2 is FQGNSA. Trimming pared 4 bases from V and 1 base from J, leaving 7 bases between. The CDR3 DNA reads TGTGCCAGCAGCTGGACAGTCCAAGAGACCCAGTACTTC. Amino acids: CASSWTVQETQYF.

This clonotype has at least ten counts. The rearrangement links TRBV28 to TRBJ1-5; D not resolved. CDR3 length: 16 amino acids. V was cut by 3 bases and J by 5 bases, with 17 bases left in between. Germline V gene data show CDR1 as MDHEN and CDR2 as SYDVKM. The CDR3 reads CASSFLSGIPYQPQHF. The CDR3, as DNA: TGTGCCAGCAGTTTTTTAAGTGGGATCCCCTATCAGCCCCAGCATTTT.

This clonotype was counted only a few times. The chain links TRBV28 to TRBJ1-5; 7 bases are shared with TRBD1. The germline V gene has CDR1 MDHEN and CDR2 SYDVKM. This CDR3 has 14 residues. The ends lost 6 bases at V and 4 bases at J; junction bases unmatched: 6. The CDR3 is CASRGGTVNQPQHF. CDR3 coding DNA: TGTGCCAGCAGGGGAGGGACAGTGAATCAGCCCCAGCATTTT.

This CDR3 is CASSPGGGDNQPQHF. The CDR3 bases are TGTGCCAGCTCACCGGGGGGCGGCGACAATCAGCCCCAGCATTTT. The chain couples TRBV18 to TRBJ1-5; D might be TRBD1 (6 bases). The CDR3 covers 15 residues. CDR1 and CDR2 from the germline V gene are KGHSH and LQKENI. V was pared by 3 bases and J by 3 bases, with 12 bases between.

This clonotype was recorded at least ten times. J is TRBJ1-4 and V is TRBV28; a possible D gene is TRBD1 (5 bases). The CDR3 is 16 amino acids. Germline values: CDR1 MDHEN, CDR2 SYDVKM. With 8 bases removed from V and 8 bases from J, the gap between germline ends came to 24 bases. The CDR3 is CASSIPSVGVREKLFF. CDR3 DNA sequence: TGTGCCAGCTCAATCCCCTCGGTAGGGGTTAGGGAAAAACTGTTTTTT.

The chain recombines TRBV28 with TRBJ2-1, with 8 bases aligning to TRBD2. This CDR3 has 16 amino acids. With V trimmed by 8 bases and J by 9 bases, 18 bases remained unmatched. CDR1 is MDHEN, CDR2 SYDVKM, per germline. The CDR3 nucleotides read TGTGCCAGCCCTCCTTCGACTAGCGTTGTAAGTAGTGAGCAGTTCTTC. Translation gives CASPPSTSVVSSEQFF.

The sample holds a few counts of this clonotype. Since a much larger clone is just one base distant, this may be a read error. CDR3 residues: CASGLRPGRGYTF. The DNA of the CDR3 is TGTGCTAGTGGTTTGAGACCAGGGCGAGGCTACACCTTC. The chain has TRBV12-5 and TRBJ1-2, with a weak D call TRBD1 (5 bases). V was trimmed by 2 bases and J by 8 bases, leaving 12 bases between them. The CDR3 is made up of 13 amino acids. Germline V CDR1 and CDR2: LGHNT, FRNRAP.

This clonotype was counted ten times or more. The CDR3 region has the DNA TGTGCCATCAGTGAGGGGGGCGAGGGCACTGAAGCTTTCTTT. It yields the protein CAISEGGEGTEAFF. V is TRBV10-3 and J is TRBJ1-1; maybe TRBD1 (6 bases). CDR1 and CDR2 (germline): ENHRY, SYGVKD. V gave up 2 bases and J gave up 4 bases, with 11 bases separating them. The CDR3 spans 14 residues.